The T cell receptor beta chain described here comes from a study of CD8+ T cells in alopecia areata. RNA extraction and reverse transcription yielded cDNA as sequencing template. The repertoire was sequenced with immunoSEQ multiplex PCR; TCRdb's copy has only in-frame clones and lacks some. The data contain just over 150,000 clones, around three fifths of them singletons. Treatment denoted: oral pan-JAK inhibitor, 5-10 mg twice daily. This clone has a single count. Its target is not known. V lost 6 bases and J lost 4; bases outside the gene matches: 2. CDR1 and CDR2 from the germline V gene are SQVTM and ANQGSEA. CDR3 length: 11 amino acids. Points from the study as a whole: Scalp clonality dropped significantly under tofacitinib, as did expanded CD8+ top-100 clones. Numerous clones, expanded in lesions, remained in scalp and blood during tofacitinib.

This TCR was recovered from a human donor with alopecia areata. The chain couples TRBV29-1 to TRBJ1-1; TRBD1 aligns across 7 bases. Material: CD4+ T cells sorted from blood, obtained at week 4, from a patient treated with tofacitinib. CDR3 sequence: CSVGQITEAFF. For the CDR3, the DNA is TGCAGCGTGGGACAGATCACTGAAGCTTTCTTT.